Below, 32 T cell receptor beta chains from the same sample are listed, as sequenced in a study of control samples from healthy donors and cancer patients. The repertoire was sequenced with immunoSEQ multiplex PCR; TCRdb's copy has only in-frame clones and lacks some. The repertoire holds 51,000 or so clones, with under 90% as singletons. Sequencing input: blood. These receptors came from a man in his 70s in good health.

This sequence joins TRBV30 and TRBJ1-1, with D perhaps TRBD1 (5 bases). V lost 5 bases and J 4 bases, leaving 35 bases between the germline ends. Germline CDR1 GTSNPN, CDR2 SVGIG (reference sequence). This CDR3 contains 20 residues. In nucleotides, the CDR3 is TGTGCCTGGGGAGATCGGAGCGATGGGGGTTATTTTTTTGGATCCACTGAAGCTTTCTTT. Protein product: CAWGDRSDGGYFFGSTEAFF. Based on the CDR3 plus reference TRBV30 and TRBJ1-1, the full variable domain is SQTIHQWPATLVQPVGSPLSLECTVEGTSNPNLYWYRQAAGRGLQLLFYSVGIGQISSEVPQNLSASRPQDRQFILSSKKLLLSDSGFYLCAWGDRSDGGYFFGSTEAFFGQGTRLTVV.

The rearrangement joins TRBV19 to TRBJ2-5; D unclear. The CDR3 loop spans 15 amino acids. The germline V gene has CDR1 LNHDA and CDR2 SQIVND (reference sequence). V lost 7 bases and J lost 2, with 17 bases in between. CDR3 DNA sequence: TGTGCCAGTACCTCAAAGGGAACGGATCAAGAGACCCAGTACTTC. It codes for CASTSKGTDQETQYF.

The chain employs TRBV5-4 and TRBJ2-3, with 8 bases matching TRBD1. This CDR3 spans 15 amino acids. Trimming took 4 bases from V and 4 from J; bases not matched to a gene: 8. Germline CDR1 is SGHNT and CDR2 is YYREEE (reference sequence). Written as DNA, the CDR3 is TGTGCCAGCAGCAAGACAGGGGTCCGACCAGATACGCAGTATTTT. This gives the protein CASSKTGVRPDTQYF.

The genes are TRBV24-1 and TRBJ2-3; D not resolved. The V end lost 1 base, the J end lost 4 bases, and 11 bases lay between the germline ends. CDR3 length: 15 residues. Per germline, CDR1 KGHDR and CDR2 SFDVKD. The CDR3 region has the DNA TGTGCCACCAGTGATTTTGGGCGGTCTGCAGATACGCAGTATTTT. As protein: CATSDFGRSADTQYF.

The genes are TRBV5-1 and TRBJ2-3; D is possibly TRBD1 or TRBD2 (5 bases each). The V end was cut by 7 bases, the J end by 0 bases, with 12 bases between. The CDR3 runs to 14 residues. In germline, CDR1 is SGHRS, CDR2 YFSETQ. CDR3: CASYGDPSTDTQYF. The CDR3 DNA follows: TGCGCCAGCTACGGGGACCCTAGCACAGATACGCAGTATTTT.

The chain links TRBV11-2 to TRBJ2-5; no clear D. The CDR3 covers 15 residues. With 0 bases removed from V and 5 bases from J, the gap between germline ends came to 13 bases. The germline V gene has CDR1 SGHAT and CDR2 FQNNGV. The CDR3 coding sequence is TGTGCCAGCAGCTTAGACAGGCGGCACGGGGAGACCCAGTACTTC. It encodes CASSLDRRHGETQYF.

The chain couples TRBV6-6 to TRBJ2-2; 9 bases line up with TRBD2. CDR3 length: 15 residues. Trimming at V came to 6 bases and at J to 7 bases, leaving 9 bases not matched to a gene. CDR1 MNHNY and CDR2 SVGAGI come from the germline V gene (reference sequence). The CDR3 loop reads CASSPRGTSHGELFF. The CDR3 region has the DNA TGTGCCAGCAGCCCACGGGGGACTAGCCACGGGGAGCTGTTTTTT.

The rearrangement uses TRBV24-1 and TRBJ2-3; D tentatively reads TRBD1 or TRBD2 (5 bases each). There are 16 residues in the CDR3. Trimming cost V 0 bases and J 1 base, with 10 bases left between them. Germline V gene sequence: CDR1 KGHDR, CDR2 SFDVKD. The CDR3 DNA reads TGTGCCACCAGTGATTTGGGGGGTTTGGGCACAGATACGCAGTATTTT. Translation gives CATSDLGGLGTDTQYF.

Here the CDR3 reads CASRGGKGTYEQYF. The CDR3 coding sequence is TGTGCCAGCCGGGGAGGTAAGGGTACTTACGAGCAGTACTTC. The chain carries TRBV6-5 and TRBJ2-7; perhaps TRBD2 as D (6 bases). Trimming stripped 8 bases from V and 4 bases from J, with 18 bases between. CDR1 is MNHEY, CDR2 SVGAGI, per germline. This CDR3 has 14 residues.

CDR3 sequence: CASSKNRRGEQFF. The CDR3 nucleotides read TGTGCCAGTAGTAAAAATCGCAGGGGTGAGCAGTTCTTC. The V gene is TRBV19, the J gene TRBJ2-1; a possible D gene is TRBD1 (6 bases). Germline V gene sequence: CDR1 LNHDA, CDR2 SQIVND (reference sequence). The CDR3 contains 13 residues. V was clipped by 4 bases and J by 9 bases, with 13 bases between them.

CDR3 DNA sequence: TGTGCCAGCAGCAGACTAGCGGGGGTTAACACCGGGGAGCTGTTTTTT. This gives the protein CASSRLAGVNTGELFF. The gene calls are TRBV14 and TRBJ2-2; 12 nucleotides align to TRBD2. Germline assignment: CDR1 SGHDN and CDR2 FVKESK. V shed 5 bases and J 2 bases; nucleotides not matched to a gene: 3. The CDR3 runs 16 residues.

The table lists this clone with a count of one. This sequence joins TRBV12-3 or TRBV12-4 and TRBJ2-3; D call uncertain. The CDR3 runs 13 residues. Trimming removed 8 bases at V and 6 bases at J, with 15 bases between. The CDR3 DNA follows: TGTGCCAGCGGGTCCAGAGGAGCGGATACGCAGTATTTT. It specifies CASGSRGADTQYF.

The chain employs TRBV27 and TRBJ2-7; no firm D call. Trimming took 2 bases from V and 6 from J, leaving 5 bases between them. The CDR3 is 11 amino acids. Germline CDR1 MNHEY, CDR2 SMNVEV (reference sequence). The DNA of the CDR3 is TGTGCCAGCAGTTTAGGAGCCGAGCAGTACTTC. It encodes CASSLGAEQYF.

CDR3 nucleotides: TGTGCCAGCAGTTTAGGGGACAGGGACAATTCACCCCTCCACTTT. Its translation: CASSLGDRDNSPLHF. The rearrangement uses TRBV28 and TRBJ1-6; 9 bases are shared with TRBD1. This CDR3 spans 15 amino acids. Looked up from germline, CDR1 is MDHEN and CDR2 is SYDVKM. V trimming: 2 bases; J trimming: 7 bases; junction bases outside the gene matches: 3.

The chain is built from TRBV6-4 and TRBJ2-1; 10 bases are a match to TRBD2. The V segment lost 6 bases and the J segment 5 bases; nucleotides outside the gene matches: 4. Germline V gene data show CDR1 as MRHNA and CDR2 as SNTAGT. The CDR3 totals 14 residues. DNA for the CDR3: TGTGCCAGCAGCCCGGGACTAGCGAACAATGAGCAGTTCTTC. Protein sequence: CASSPGLANNEQFF.

V is TRBV28 and J is TRBJ2-5; possibly TRBD2 for D (5 bases). Germline V CDR1 and CDR2: MDHEN, SYDVKM. The CDR3 spans 15 residues. With 5 bases removed from V and 1 base from J, the gap between germline ends came to 14 bases. CDR3 DNA sequence: TGTGCCAGCAGTAGAGTCCCGGGATCCCAAGAGACCCAGTACTTC. Translating it yields CASSRVPGSQETQYF. The entire variable domain, with the rest obtained from reference TRBV28 and TRBJ2-5, is as follows: DVKVTQSSRYLVKRTGEKVFLECVQDMDHENMFWYRQDPGLGLRLIYFSYDVKMKEKGDIPEGYSVSREKKERFSLILESASTNQTSMYLCASSRVPGSQETQYFGPGTRLLVL.

The chain links TRBV5-1 to TRBJ2-7; D gene unclear. Per germline, CDR1 SGHRS and CDR2 YFSETQ. CDR3 length: 15 residues. V was trimmed by 1 base and J by 4 bases, leaving 15 bases between them. This chain's CDR3 is CASSLRMTRLYEQYF. The CDR3 coding sequence is TGCGCCAGCAGCTTGAGAATGACGCGGTTGTACGAGCAGTACTTC.

The rearrangement uses TRBV7-8 and TRBJ2-2; 8 bases agree with TRBD2. The J segment lost 0 bases and the V segment lost 8 bases, leaving 8 bases of the junction unmatched. Germline CDR1 is SGHVS and CDR2 is FQNEAQ. The CDR3 runs to 16 residues. The CDR3, as DNA: TGTGCCAGCGCCGGGGGGGGCTTCGCGAACACCGGGGAGCTGTTTTTT. Translation gives CASAGGGFANTGELFF.

The rearrangement joins TRBV20-1 to TRBJ1-1; D gene unclear. Trimming took 6 bases from V and 12 from J, leaving 17 bases between them. The CDR3 extends over 11 amino acids. Per the germline V gene, CDR1 is DFQATT and CDR2 is SNEGSKA (reference sequence). CDR3 nucleotide sequence: TGCAGTGCCTATACCCTTCCCGGGTCTTTCTTT. Amino acid sequence: CSAYTLPGSFF.

The chain combines TRBV10-3 with TRBJ2-3, with D perhaps matching TRBD1 or TRBD2 (5 bases each). This CDR3 has 16 amino acids. V was cut by 7 bases and J by 5 bases, with 22 bases left in between. Germline CDR1 is ENHRY and CDR2 is SYGVKD. The CDR3 loop reads CAINTPGRRNGDTQYF. The CDR3 DNA is TGTGCCATCAACACTCCGGGACGGAGGAACGGAGATACGCAGTATTTT.

The chain is built from TRBV28 and TRBJ1-4; TRBD1 agrees at 9 bases. The CDR3 has 15 amino acids. V was pared by 3 bases and J by 7 bases, with 6 bases of the junction left unmatched. Germline V gene lookup returns CDR1 MDHEN and CDR2 SYDVKM. The DNA of the CDR3 is TGTGCCAGCAGTTTCCCCACAGGGGGCTCTGAAAAACTGTTTTTT. It encodes CASSFPTGGSEKLFF.

The chain links TRBV14 to TRBJ1-1; tentatively, D is TRBD1 (5 bases). The CDR3 runs 15 residues. Germline V gene data show CDR1 as SGHDN and CDR2 as FVKESK. The V end was cut by 1 base, the J end by 1 base, with 10 bases between. CDR3 sequence reads: CASSQGGTENTEAFF. CDR3 DNA: TGTGCCAGCAGCCAAGGCGGGACGGAGAACACTGAAGCTTTCTTT. The whole variable domain, remainder taken from reference TRBV14 and TRBJ1-1, is EAGVTQFPSHSVIEKGQTVTLRCDPISGHDNLYWYRRVMGKEIKFLLHFVKESKQDESGMPNNRFLAERTGGTYSTLKVQPAELEDSGVYFCASSQGGTENTEAFFGQGTRLTVV.

The chain has TRBV30 and TRBJ1-5; D gene ambiguous. CDR3 length: 13 amino acids. V was shortened by 2 bases and J by 2 bases, with 7 bases between the two germline ends. From germline, CDR1 is GTSNPN and CDR2 SVGIG (reference sequence). The CDR3 DNA reads TGTGCCTGGAGTATCCGTGGCAATCAGCCCCAGCATTTT. Its translation: CAWSIRGNQPQHF.

The chain links TRBV18 to TRBJ2-2, with 7 bases fitting TRBD1. The CDR3 sequence is 14 residues long. The V segment lost 9 bases and the J segment 1 base; nucleotides outside the gene matches: 5. Germline lookup yields CDR1 KGHSH and CDR2 LQKENI. CDR3 bases: TGTGCCAGTCGACAGGGCGGGAACACCGGGGAGCTGTTTTTT. Its translation is CASRQGGNTGELFF.

This clone was observed a few times. The rearrangement uses TRBV19 and TRBJ2-3; 11 bases map to TRBD2. Trimming cost V 1 base and J 11 bases; bases outside gene matches: 8. CDR1 and CDR2 (germline): LNHDA, SQIVND (reference sequence). This CDR3 is 15 amino acids long. The CDR3 sequence: CASSIGELAGVGQYF. CDR3 nucleotides: TGTGCCAGTAGTATAGGAGAACTAGCGGGAGTAGGGCAGTATTTT.

The V call is TRBV7-9, the J call TRBJ1-5; possible D gene TRBD1, 6 bases. CDR3 size: 12 residues. CDR1 and CDR2 (germline): SEHNR, FQNEAQ (reference sequence). The V gene lost 5 bases and the J gene lost 7 bases, with 9 bases spanning the gap. CDR3 sequence (DNA): TGTGCCAGCAGCGAGGGGGGGCAGCCCCAGCATTTT. The encoded protein is CASSEGGQPQHF.

This chain connects TRBV20-1 to TRBJ2-1; no firm D call. Looked up from germline, CDR1 is DFQATT and CDR2 is SNEGSKA (reference sequence). This CDR3 region has 14 residues. V was trimmed by 3 bases and J by 4 bases, leaving 13 bases between them. The CDR3 spells CSASLPGSYNEQFF. The CDR3 coding sequence is TGCAGTGCTAGTCTTCCAGGTAGTTACAATGAGCAGTTCTTC.

The V and J genes are TRBV6-6 and TRBJ1-6; D is uncertain. Germline V gene sequence: CDR1 MNHNY, CDR2 SVGAGI (reference sequence). V lost 2 bases to trimming and J lost 5 bases, with 10 bases between them. The CDR3 covers 15 residues. CDR3 region: CASSYGQADNSPLHF. CDR3 in DNA: TGTGCCAGCAGTTACGGGCAGGCAGATAATTCACCCCTCCACTTT.

This clone has only one observation. V and J are TRBV18 and TRBJ2-2; D perhaps matches TRBD1 (5 bases). Germline CDR1 and CDR2: KGHSH and LQKENI. V was trimmed by 1 base and J by 1 base, leaving 13 bases between them. The CDR3 length is 17 residues. The CDR3 DNA sequence: TGTGCCAGCTCACCACTACCGCCAGGGTTGAACACCGGGGAGCTGTTTTTT. Translating it yields CASSPLPPGLNTGELFF.

The chain is built from TRBV6-5 and TRBJ2-3, with 7 bases lining up with TRBD1. Germline V lookup: CDR1 MNHEY, CDR2 SVGAGI. V was clipped by 5 bases and J by 8 bases; unmatched bases: 4. The CDR3 has 12 residues. CDR3 coding DNA: TGTGCCAGCAGTCCAGGGGGTGGTACGCAGTATTTT. It specifies CASSPGGGTQYF.

J is TRBJ1-5 and V is TRBV9, with D possibly being TRBD1 (5 bases). This CDR3 is built from 13 residues. The germline V and J ends were trimmed by 2 bases and 7 bases, with 10 bases remaining between them. Germline CDR1 reads SGDLS; CDR2 reads YYNGEE. CDR3 in DNA: TGTGCCAGCAGCGTGGGGGTAGAGCAGCCCCAGCATTTT. Translation: CASSVGVEQPQHF.

The rearrangement links TRBV7-3 to TRBJ2-1; 7 nucleotides match TRBD2. The length of the CDR3 is 15 residues. V shed 5 bases, J shed 4 bases, and the junction held 8 bases outside the gene matches. Germline lookup yields CDR1 SGHTA and CDR2 FQGTGA. CDR3 in amino acids: CASSLSGGAYNEQFF. The CDR3 nucleotides are TGTGCCAGCAGCCTCTCGGGGGGAGCTTACAATGAGCAGTTCTTC.